A selection of T cell receptor beta chains follows, all from one sample in a study of shared clonotypes between healthy human individuals. Sequencing used immunoSEQ multiplex PCR; TCRdb keeps in-frame clones, though not all of them. Of about 470,000 clones in the sample, roughly 83% were seen once. Material: PBMCs. These receptors all stem from a woman between 40 and 55 years old in good health. Some clones in this sample may be carry-over from other donors' samples. CDR3s include the opening cysteine and the closing phenylalanine or tryptophan. The D gene is left open where the match is weak. For some rows the clone size is stated as once, few or many, or as a class when expanded; others skip it.

v_gene	abundance	j_gene	d_gene	CDR3nt	CDR3aa
TRBV19	few	TRBJ2-3	.	TGTGCCAGTAGTATAGCGGGAAGGGATACGCAGTATTTT	CASSIAGRDTQYF
TRBV9	.	TRBJ1-5	TRBD1	TGTGCCAGCAGCGGGAGACTGACAGGGGGCAATCAGCCCCAGCATTTT	CASSGRLTGGNQPQHF
TRBV9	.	TRBJ2-7	.	TGTGCCAGCAGCGCCGGGACATACGCTACCGAGCAGTACTTC	CASSAGTYATEQYF
TRBV2	.	TRBJ2-1	TRBD2	TGTGCCAGCAGGTTCCTAGCGGAATACAATGAGCAGTTCTTC	CASRFLAEYNEQFF
TRBV28	many	TRBJ2-5	TRBD2	TGTGCCAGCAGTTTAGGCGGGAGGGCCGGAGAGACCCAGTACTTC	CASSLGGRAGETQYF
TRBV5-4	.	TRBJ2-3	.	TGTGCCAGCAGCTTGGACCCGCTGAGCACAGATACGCAGTATTTT	CASSLDPLSTDTQYF
TRBV18	few	TRBJ1-1	.	TGTGCCAGCTCACCGGGACTGGGGGGTGAAGCTTTCTTT	CASSPGLGGEAFF
TRBV7-9	.	TRBJ1-2	.	TGTGCCAGCAGCTTGTGGGACCACTATGGCTACACCTTC	CASSLWDHYGYTF
TRBV19	.	TRBJ1-5	.	TGTGCCAGTAGTTTACCACAGGGACGTCGGCAGCCCCAGCATTTT	CASSLPQGRRQPQHF
TRBV7-2	.	TRBJ1-4	.	TGTGCCAGCGGAGAGCGGGCCTTTGGAAAACTGTTTTTT	CASGERAFGKLFF
TRBV6-5	.	TRBJ1-2	.	TGTGCCAGCAGTTACGCGACAGATGCTAACTATGGCTACACCTTC	CASSYATDANYGYTF
TRBV28	.	TRBJ1-6	.	TGTGCCACCCAAGGGAGGGCAAGATCACCCCTCCACTTT	CATQGRARSPLHF
TRBV5-1	.	TRBJ2-3	.	TGCGCCAGCAGTGCAGGGGTGGAGGGAGATACGCAGTATTTT	CASSAGVEGDTQYF
TRBV10-2	.	TRBJ1-1	.	TGCGCCTCACGACAGGCGGGGACTGAAGCTTTCTTT	CASRQAGTEAFF
TRBV4-1	.	TRBJ2-7	.	TGCGCCAGCAGCCAAGTGTTTAGCGTAGTGGGTGGGGTCTACGAGCAGTACTTC	CASSQVFSVVGGVYEQYF
TRBV4-3	few	TRBJ1-5	.	TGCGCCAGCAGCCAAGATCGGTCCTTTAATCAGCCCCAGCATTTT	CASSQDRSFNQPQHF
TRBV6-5	.	TRBJ2-7	TRBD1	TGTGCCAGCAGTACGGACAGGGAGTCCTTCGAGCAGTACTTC	CASSTDRESFEQYF
TRBV28	.	TRBJ2-1	TRBD1	TGTGCCAGCACCTATAACCGGGACAGGGCTATGGGGCAGTTCTTC	CASTYNRDRAMGQFF
TRBV28	.	TRBJ2-7	.	TGTGCCAGCAGTTTATTGGGCTACGAGCAGTACTTC	CASSLLGYEQYF
TRBV25-1	few	TRBJ1-4	.	TGTGCCAGCAGTGAGGGGGGGAGGGGCGGTGAAAAACTGTTTTTT	CASSEGGRGGEKLFF
TRBV4-3	.	TRBJ2-7	TRBD2	TGCGCCAGCAGTCTCAGGACTAGCGGGGCCGGGCTCGAGCAGTACTTC	CASSLRTSGAGLEQYF
TRBV29-1	.	TRBJ2-1	.	TGCAGCGCCGCCCGGGGAGAGTGGGACAATGAGCAGTTCTTC	CSAARGEWDNEQFF
TRBV18	.	TRBJ2-2	.	TGTGCCAGCTCACCACCCGGAGGGCTCGGGGAGCTGTTTTTT	CASSPPGGLGELFF
TRBV28	.	TRBJ1-1	.	TGTGCCACCCTGGGGATGGGCAGTCCGAACACTGAAGCTTTCTTT	CATLGMGSPNTEAFF
TRBV20-1	.	TRBJ2-5	.	TGCAGTGCTAGAGTGGGGGAGACCCAGTACTTC	CSARVGETQYF
TRBV19	.	TRBJ2-2	TRBD1	TGTGCGACGACAGGGCGCCTGAACACCGGGGAGCTGTTTTTT	CATTGRLNTGELFF
TRBV9	.	TRBJ1-1	.	TGTGCCAGCAGCCGTGAGACATGGTTGAACACTGAAGCTTTCTTT	CASSRETWLNTEAFF
TRBV6-5	.	TRBJ2-6	.	TGTGCCAGCAGTCGAGGGGTCTCTGGGGCCAACGTCCTGACTTTC	CASSRGVSGANVLTF
TRBV6-5	.	TRBJ1-2	TRBD1	TGTGCCAGCACCCAGGGACAGGGGCTCTATGGCTACACCTTC	CASTQGQGLYGYTF
TRBV18	.	TRBJ2-2	.	TGTGCCAGCTCACCACCGACGGTGACCGGGGAGCTGTTTTTT	CASSPPTVTGELFF
TRBV14	once	TRBJ2-7	TRBD1	TGTGCCAGCAGCCACAGGACAGGGGGCATCAACGAGCAGTACTTC	CASSHRTGGINEQYF
TRBV6-5	.	TRBJ1-2	.	TGTGCCAGCAGGGGACAACTTATTAACTATGGCTACACCTTC	CASRGQLINYGYTF
TRBV18	.	TRBJ1-3	.	TGTGCCAGCTCACCGAGGCCCAAGCAAGGGCTAGGGGCCTCTGGAAACACCATATATTTT	CASSPRPKQGLGASGNTIYF
TRBV2	.	TRBJ2-7	.	TGTGCCAGCAGTGATAGCTGGCCTTCCCCCTACGAGCAGTACTTC	CASSDSWPSPYEQYF
TRBV21-1	once	TRBJ2-7	.	TGTGCCAGTGACAGGGGGACAGCCCATCTCCCAAGCTCCTACGAGCAGTACTTC	CASDRGTAHLPSSYEQYF
TRBV4-2	.	TRBJ1-2	TRBD1	TGTGCCAGCAGCCAAGCTACCCAGTCTAGGACAGGGCAGAACTATGGCTACACCTTC	CASSQATQSRTGQNYGYTF